These T cell receptor beta chains were read from a single sample in a study of blood T cell repertoires in COVID-19. Using immunoSEQ multiplex PCR, the repertoire was profiled, and TCRdb retains in-frame clones only, with some absent. The sample contains tens of thousands of clones, approximately 91% of which appear only once. Sequencing was done on a sample of peripheral blood. The receptors come from a man in his 60s with acute or convalescent COVID-19. Each CDR3 is given with its conserved first and last residue. D genes are given only for firm matches. Not all rows give a size; the values are once, few, many and, for expanded clones, a class.

>TRBV18|TRBJ2-2|-|-
TGTGCCAGCTCACTATGGACTACTCCGAACACCGGGGAGCTGTTTTTT
CASSLWTTPNTGELFF
>TRBV18|TRBJ1-6|-|-
TGTGCCAGCACCACGGGACGGGGGAATTCACCCCTCCACTTT
CASTTGRGNSPLHF
>TRBV5-1|TRBJ2-7|-|-
TGCGCCAGCAGCTTGGAGCCCGCACCCTACGAGCAGTACTTC
CASSLEPAPYEQYF
>TRBV7-2|TRBJ1-2|TRBD1|-
TGTGCCAGCAGCCCCAACGAGGACAGGGGCTACACCTTC
CASSPNEDRGYTF
>TRBV10-3|TRBJ2-3|TRBD2|once
TGTGCCATCAGCGCGACTAGCGGATCAGATACGCAGTATTTT
CAISATSGSDTQYF
>TRBV7-2|TRBJ2-1|TRBD2|-
TGTGCCAGCAGCCAAAATCAAGCGGGAGGCCACTACAATGAGCAGTTCTTC
CASSQNQAGGHYNEQFF
>TRBV24-1|TRBJ2-5|TRBD1|-
TGTGCCACCAGTGATAGGGGACCGGGACAGGGAGAGACCCAGTACTTC
CATSDRGPGQGETQYF
>TRBV11-2|TRBJ1-2|TRBD1|-
TGTGCCAGCAGCTCAAGCGACGGGACAGGGAACGGCTACACCTTC
CASSSSDGTGNGYTF
>TRBV30|TRBJ1-2|-|once
TGTGCCTGGAGTGTAGCGCATGGCTACACCTTC
CAWSVAHGYTF
>TRBV9|TRBJ2-7|TRBD2|-
TGTGCCAGCGGCGATACCGGGACTAGCGGGCTCTACGAGCAGTACTTC
CASGDTGTSGLYEQYF
>TRBV5-1|TRBJ2-2|TRBD2|-
TGCGCCAGCAGCTTGGCCGGGGGGAACGGGGGGGCTAGCGGCCCGAACACCGGGGAGCTGTTTTTT
CASSLAGGNGGASGPNTGELFF
>TRBV28|TRBJ1-4|-|few
TGTGCCAGCAGACGGTTGAATGAAAAACTGTTTTTT
CASRRLNEKLFF
>TRBV12-3/TRBV12-4|TRBJ1-5|-|-
TGTGCCAGCAGTTTAAACAGGGATCAGCCCCAGCATTTT
CASSLNRDQPQHF
>TRBV21-1|TRBJ1-2|-|-
TGTGCCAGCAGCAAACCCCCGGGACAGGGGGCTCACGGCTACACCTTC
CASSKPPGQGAHGYTF
>TRBV30|TRBJ1-2|-|-
TGTGCCTGGAGAGGTTCGGGGGTTGGCGGCTACACCTTC
CAWRGSGVGGYTF
>TRBV7-2|TRBJ1-2|-|-
TGTGCCAGCAGCTTTGGGAGTGGCTACACCTTC
CASSFGSGYTF
>TRBV30|TRBJ1-6|-|-
TGTGCCTGGAATTCAGGGCCGAATTCACCCCTCCACTTT
CAWNSGPNSPLHF
>TRBV6-2/TRBV6-3|TRBJ2-5|TRBD2|-
TGTGCCAGCAGTTACCGGCACGAGGAGTCGGGAGGCTTGGGGGAGACCCAGTACTTC
CASSYRHEESGGLGETQYF
>TRBV9|TRBJ2-3|TRBD2|-
TGTGCCAGCAGCCAGACGGGAGGCGTAGATACGCAGTATTTT
CASSQTGGVDTQYF
>TRBV5-1|TRBJ1-1|-|-
TGCGCCAGCAGCTTATACGGGGGTGCTGAAGCTTTCTTT
CASSLYGGAEAFF
>TRBV19|TRBJ1-5|-|-
TGTGCCAGTAGTCCCCGAGATCAGCCCCAGCATTTT
CASSPRDQPQHF
>TRBV6-4|TRBJ2-1|TRBD1|-
TGTGCCAGCAGTGACCGTATGGGACAGGGGACGGGGGGCTCCTACAATGAGCAGTTCTTC
CASSDRMGQGTGGSYNEQFF
>TRBV18|TRBJ2-7|-|-
TGTGCCAGCTCATCGACAGGTGCCCACGAGCAGTACTTC
CASSSTGAHEQYF
>TRBV3-1/TRBV3-2|TRBJ1-5|-|-
TGTGCCAGCAGCCAAACGGGGAGTCAGCCCCAGCATTTT
CASSQTGSQPQHF
>TRBV6-5|TRBJ2-5|-|-
TGTGCCAGCAGTTCGGGGGACAGACTTATTCGAGAGACCCAGTACTTC
CASSSGDRLIRETQYF
>TRBV21-1|TRBJ2-1|-|-
TGTGCCAGCAGCAAGACTAGCGGGAGGAGCAATGAGCAGTTCTTC
CASSKTSGRSNEQFF
>TRBV5-4|TRBJ2-7|TRBD1|once
TGTGCCAGCAGCTTGGGGGACAGGGGGTTATACGAGCAGTACTTC
CASSLGDRGLYEQYF
>TRBV30|TRBJ2-5|-|once
TGTGCCTTACACCTAGGGGCCGCCCAGTACTTC
CALHLGAAQYF
>TRBV5-5|TRBJ1-6|-|few
TGTGCCAGCAGCTTGGGCCTGGGGGCGCGAAATTCACCCCTCCACTTT
CASSLGLGARNSPLHF
>TRBV6-2/TRBV6-3|TRBJ2-7|TRBD1|-
TGTGCCAGCAGTTACTCCGGGACAGGGTTTTCCGAGCAGTACTTC
CASSYSGTGFSEQYF
>TRBV28|TRBJ1-1|TRBD1|-
TGTGCCAGCAGGCGAGGGACAGGGGAATGGAACACTGAAGCTTTCTTT
CASRRGTGEWNTEAFF
>TRBV3-1/TRBV3-2|TRBJ2-7|-|-
TGTGCCAGCAGCCAGGGAGACGACGAGCAGTACTTC
CASSQGDDEQYF
>TRBV5-1|TRBJ2-5|-|-
TGCGCCAGCAGCCGCCTGAGTTCGGGAAGAGAGACCCAGTACTTC
CASSRLSSGRETQYF
>TRBV5-6|TRBJ2-3|TRBD1|-
TGTGCCAGCAGCTCCGGACAGGGTCGAAGCACAGATACGCAGTATTTT
CASSSGQGRSTDTQYF
>TRBV19|TRBJ1-6|-|-
TGTGCCAGTAGTATAGAGCGGTATTCGGATTCACCCCTCCACTTT
CASSIERYSDSPLHF
>TRBV7-6|TRBJ1-4|-|-
TGTGCCAGCAGGTCACGAGCAACTAATGAAAAACTGTTTTTT
CASRSRATNEKLFF
>TRBV6-5|TRBJ2-3|TRBD2|once
TGTGCCAGCAGACAGCGGGGGACTAGCACAGATACGCAGTATTTT
CASRQRGTSTDTQYF
>TRBV2|TRBJ2-7|-|few
TGTGCCAGCAGTGTATTCTACGAGCAGTACTTC
CASSVFYEQYF
>TRBV4-1|TRBJ2-2|TRBD2|once
TGCGCCAGCAGCATACCGGGACTACTCACCGGGGAGCTGTTTTTT
CASSIPGLLTGELFF
>TRBV4-1|TRBJ1-3|TRBD1|-
TGCGCCAGCAGCCAAGATTTTGGACAGGCAGTCTCTGGAAACACCATATATTTT
CASSQDFGQAVSGNTIYF
>TRBV7-2|TRBJ1-1|-|-
TGTGCCAGCAGCTATGACAGCCTCCTAACTGAAGCTTTCTTT
CASSYDSLLTEAFF
>TRBV23-1|TRBJ2-7|-|-
TGCGCCAGCAGTCACAGCGCCTACGAGCAGTACTTC
CASSHSAYEQYF
>TRBV5-4|TRBJ2-5|TRBD1|-
TGTGCCAGCAGCCCAGGGGGCCGGGGGGAGACCCAGTACTTC
CASSPGGRGETQYF
>TRBV10-3|TRBJ1-4|-|-
TGTGCCATCAGTGAGTCCCCCGCAGGGGTGGAGGAAAAACTGTTTTTT
CAISESPAGVEEKLFF
>TRBV5-1|TRBJ2-1|-|-
TGCGCCAGCTCACGGACCATTGACAGGTACAATGAGCAGTTCTTC
CASSRTIDRYNEQFF
>TRBV27|TRBJ1-2|-|-
TGTGCCAGCAGTTTGCGAGGCGGTAGTAGTAGGGGCTACACCTTC
CASSLRGGSSRGYTF
>TRBV4-1|TRBJ1-3|-|-
TGCGCCAGCAGCCAAGACAGTCGAGGTGGCAGTCGCTCTGGAAACACCATATATTTT
CASSQDSRGGSRSGNTIYF
>TRBV4-3|TRBJ2-1|TRBD2|-
TGCGCCAGCAGCCAAGAAGGCGCGGGAGGCCTATACAATGAGCAGTTCTTC
CASSQEGAGGLYNEQFF
>TRBV19|TRBJ2-7|TRBD1|-
TGTGCCAGTAGTAGTAGAGGCCCCCGACAGGGGGCCGGAGAGCAGTACTTC
CASSSRGPRQGAGEQYF
>TRBV6-5|TRBJ2-1|-|-
TGTGCCAGCAGTACGGACCCCTCCCGAGGGAATGAGCAGTTCTTC
CASSTDPSRGNEQFF
>TRBV6-2/TRBV6-3|TRBJ2-7|TRBD2|-
TGTGCCAGCAGTTACTTAGCGGGAGTGGTCGACGAGCAGTACTTC
CASSYLAGVVDEQYF
>TRBV7-2|TRBJ2-5|TRBD2|-
TGTGCCAGCAGCCCTATGCGGGGACTAGCGGGAGGCCCAAAGACCCAGTACTTC
CASSPMRGLAGGPKTQYF
>TRBV7-2|TRBJ2-2|-|-
TGTGCCAGCAGCCGGGACTCCAACACCGGGGAGCTGTTTTTT
CASSRDSNTGELFF
>TRBV9|TRBJ1-1|TRBD1|-
TGTGCCAGCAGCGTAGTGGGACAGGGGGGGACTGAAGCTTTCTTT
CASSVVGQGGTEAFF
>TRBV7-6|TRBJ2-3|-|-
TGTGCCAGCAGCTCTGAGGATACGCAGTATTTT
CASSSEDTQYF
>TRBV19|TRBJ2-1|TRBD2|-
TGTGCCAGTACCGACGGGGGACTAGCGGGAGGCTACAATGAGCAGTTCTTC
CASTDGGLAGGYNEQFF
>TRBV12-2|TRBJ2-1|-|-
TGTGCAAGTCGCTTTTTTGGACTAGCACGGGATAATGAGCAGTTCTTC
CASRFFGLARDNEQFF
>TRBV27|TRBJ2-7|TRBD2|-
TGTGCCAGCAGCTTTTCCTATCAGACTAGCAACTACGAGCAGTACTTC
CASSFSYQTSNYEQYF
>TRBV13|TRBJ2-3|-|-
TGTGCCAGCAGCGAGGGCCGCACAGATACGCAGTATTTT
CASSEGRTDTQYF